This T cell receptor beta chain was captured in a study of cytomegalovirus exposure and HLA in healthy donors. As for the study in general: Caucasian-associated ancestry cluster membership applied to over 80% of around 400 genotyped donors.

To note about this clone: Its antigen is not known.

V was cut by 5 bases and J by 5 bases, with 21 bases left in between. The CDR3 contains 16 residues. Germline CDR1 reads SEHNR; CDR2 reads FQNEAQ (reference sequence). In the PCR, 60 Vbeta and 13 Jbeta primers were used. TCRdb keeps only in-frame clones here, not all; method: immunoSEQ multiplex PCR. The profile shows 100,000 to 120,000 clones, less than 85% of them singletons. The study, taken as a whole, reports: The authors considered a cluster of highly shared sequence variants likely to be a sequencing artifact. An analysis done earlier found most TCR beta V segments productive about 87% or about 30% of the time. Within a later analysis, the majority of CMV-associated TCR beta chains appeared HLA-restricted.

This TCR was sampled from a man younger than 40 in good health and CMV-seropositive. The sample comprised PBMCs. The rearrangement joins TRBV7-9 to TRBJ1-2; no firm D call. The CDR3 coding sequence is TGTGCCAGCAGCCCCCCCGCAGGTGGTTTATGGTATGGCTACACCTTC. This gives the protein CASSPPAGGLWYGYTF.